The 3 T cell receptor beta chains in this list originate from one sample, sequenced in a study of T cell responses to AZD1222 COVID-19 vaccine. The table came from immunoSEQ multiplex PCR; TCRdb's copy has only in-frame clones and leaves some out. The top ten hold 3% to 3.5% of the sample, which has some 100,000 clones, 87% seen once. The specimen was peripheral blood, collected on day 0 of AZD1222 vaccination. The receptor source for this set is an adult in good health.

V usage is TRBV28 and J usage is TRBJ2-7; TRBD1 agrees at 9 bases. Germline V CDR1 and CDR2: MDHEN, SYDVKM. Trimming at V came to 6 bases and at J to 1 base, leaving 19 bases not matched to a gene. The CDR3 totals 19 residues. CDR3 nucleotide sequence: TGTGCCAGCAGAACATCAGGGAGGACAGGGGCCCTTCTGTCCTACGAGCAGTACTTC. It translates to CASRTSGRTGALLSYEQYF.

This chain connects TRBV28 to TRBJ2-1; D may match TRBD1 or TRBD2 (6 bases each). CDR3 length: 15 residues. From germline, CDR1 is MDHEN and CDR2 SYDVKM. V was trimmed by 6 bases and J by 2 bases, leaving 14 bases between them. The CDR3 DNA reads TGTGCCAGCAGGGGGGGCGGCCCCCCCTACAATGAGCAGTTCTTC. Translation: CASRGGGPPYNEQFF.

The J gene is TRBJ2-3, the V gene TRBV29-1, with a weak D call TRBD1 (6 bases). The CDR3 length is 15 residues. CDR1 is SQVTM and CDR2 is ANQGSEA in the germline V gene. With 4 bases removed from V and 1 base from J, the gap between germline ends came to 15 bases. The CDR3 DNA sequence: TGCAGCGTTGGTGGGGGCCGGGTCGGCACAGATACGCAGTATTTT. It encodes CSVGGGRVGTDTQYF.